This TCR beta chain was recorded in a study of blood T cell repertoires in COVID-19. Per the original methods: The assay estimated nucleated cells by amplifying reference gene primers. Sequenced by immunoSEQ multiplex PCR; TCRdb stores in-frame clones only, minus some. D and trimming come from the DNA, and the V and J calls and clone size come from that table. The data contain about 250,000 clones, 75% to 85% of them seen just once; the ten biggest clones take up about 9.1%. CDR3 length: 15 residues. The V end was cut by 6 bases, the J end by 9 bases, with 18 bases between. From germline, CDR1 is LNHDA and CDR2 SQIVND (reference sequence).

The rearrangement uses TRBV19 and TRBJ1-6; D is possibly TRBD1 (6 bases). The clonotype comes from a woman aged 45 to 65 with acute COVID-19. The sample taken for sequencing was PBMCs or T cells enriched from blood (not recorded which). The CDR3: CASSREQGPASPLHF. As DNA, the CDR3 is TGTGCCAGTAGCCGTGAGCAGGGGCCCGCTTCACCCCTCCACTTT.